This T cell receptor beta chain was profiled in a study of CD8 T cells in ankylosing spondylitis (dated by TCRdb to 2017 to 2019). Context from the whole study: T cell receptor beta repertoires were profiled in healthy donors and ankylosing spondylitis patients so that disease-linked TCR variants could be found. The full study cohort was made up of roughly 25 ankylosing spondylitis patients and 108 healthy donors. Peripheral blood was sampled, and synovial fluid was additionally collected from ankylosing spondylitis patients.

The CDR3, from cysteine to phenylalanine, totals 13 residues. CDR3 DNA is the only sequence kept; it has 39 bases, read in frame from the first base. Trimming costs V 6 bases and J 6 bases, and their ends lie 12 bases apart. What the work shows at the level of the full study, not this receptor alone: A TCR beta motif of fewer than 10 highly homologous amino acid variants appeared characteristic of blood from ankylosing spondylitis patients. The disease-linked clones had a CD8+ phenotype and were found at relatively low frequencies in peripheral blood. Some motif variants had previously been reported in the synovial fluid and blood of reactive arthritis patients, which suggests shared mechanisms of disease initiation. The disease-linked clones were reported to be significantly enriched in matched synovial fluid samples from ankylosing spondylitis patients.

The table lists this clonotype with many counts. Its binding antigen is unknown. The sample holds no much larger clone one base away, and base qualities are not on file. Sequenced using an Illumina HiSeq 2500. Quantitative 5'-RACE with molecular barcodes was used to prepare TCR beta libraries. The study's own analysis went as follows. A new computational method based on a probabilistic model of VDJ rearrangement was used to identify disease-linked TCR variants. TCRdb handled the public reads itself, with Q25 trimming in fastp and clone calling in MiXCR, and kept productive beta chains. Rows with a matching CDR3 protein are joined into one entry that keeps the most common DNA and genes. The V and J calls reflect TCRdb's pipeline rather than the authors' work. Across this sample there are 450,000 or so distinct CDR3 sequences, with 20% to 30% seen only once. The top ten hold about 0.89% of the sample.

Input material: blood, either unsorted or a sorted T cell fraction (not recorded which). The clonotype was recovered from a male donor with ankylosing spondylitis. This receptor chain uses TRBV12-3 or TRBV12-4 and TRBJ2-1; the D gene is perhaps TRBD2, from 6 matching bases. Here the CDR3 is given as CASSLRAGNEQFF. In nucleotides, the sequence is TGTGCCAGCAGCCTGCGAGCGGGCAATGAGCAGTTCTTC.